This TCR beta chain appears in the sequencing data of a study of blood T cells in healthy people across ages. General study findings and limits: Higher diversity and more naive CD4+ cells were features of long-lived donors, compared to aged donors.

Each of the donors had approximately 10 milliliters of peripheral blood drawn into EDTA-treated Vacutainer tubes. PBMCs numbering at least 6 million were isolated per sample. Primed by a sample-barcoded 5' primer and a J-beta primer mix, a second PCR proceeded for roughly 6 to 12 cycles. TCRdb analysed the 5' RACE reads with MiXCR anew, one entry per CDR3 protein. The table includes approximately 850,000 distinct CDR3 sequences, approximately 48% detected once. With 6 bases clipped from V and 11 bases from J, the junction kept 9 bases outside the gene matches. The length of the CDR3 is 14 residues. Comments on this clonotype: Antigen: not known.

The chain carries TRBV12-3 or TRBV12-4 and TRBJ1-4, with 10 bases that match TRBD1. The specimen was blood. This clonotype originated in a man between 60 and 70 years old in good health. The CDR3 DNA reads TGTGCCAGCAGCTACCGGGACAGGGGAATGAAACTGTTTTTT. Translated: CASSYRDRGMKLFF.